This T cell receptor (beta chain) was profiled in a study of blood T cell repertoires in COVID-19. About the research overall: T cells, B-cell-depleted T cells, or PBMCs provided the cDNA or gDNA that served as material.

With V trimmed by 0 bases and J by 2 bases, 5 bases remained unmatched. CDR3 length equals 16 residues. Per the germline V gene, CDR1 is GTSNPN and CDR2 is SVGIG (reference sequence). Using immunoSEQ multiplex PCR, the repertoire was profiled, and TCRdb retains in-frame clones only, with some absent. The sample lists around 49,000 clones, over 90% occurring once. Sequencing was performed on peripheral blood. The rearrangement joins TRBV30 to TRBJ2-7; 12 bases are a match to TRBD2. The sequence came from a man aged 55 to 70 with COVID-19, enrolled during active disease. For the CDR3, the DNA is TGTGCCTGGAGTGTGCTAGCGGGAGGGTGGGCCTACGAGCAGTACTTC. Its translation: CAWSVLAGGWAYEQYF.